This TCR beta chain was recorded in a study of blood T cells in healthy people across ages. Whole-study findings and limits: No one knew whether donors had CMV, which possibly confounded expanded clonotype changes.

This CDR3 comprises 15 residues. The germline V gene encodes CDR1 SQVTM and CDR2 ANQGSEA. The V and J ends lost 6 bases and 5 bases, in that order; junction bases with no gene match: 9. A J-beta primer mix and a sample-barcoded 5' primer were used in a second PCR of roughly 6 to 11 cycles. Each cDNA molecule received a tag from a template-switch adaptor that had 12 random nucleotides. Each CDR3 protein gets one entry after TCRdb re-called the 5' RACE reads with MiXCR. The sample has some 700,000 distinct CDR3 sequences, approximately 22% seen once. This clonotype was seen many times. The antigen is not known. Donors were systemically healthy Caucasian individuals from Russia aged about 6 to 100 years. Drawing of peripheral blood yielded about 9.8 milliliters from each donor.

V gene TRBV29-1 combines with J gene TRBJ1-4; the match to TRBD1 covers 10 bases. This sequence was found in an older man in good health. Sequencing was performed on blood. CDR3 sequence: CSVGDRGGLNEKLFF. CDR3 DNA sequence: TGCAGCGTGGGGGACAGGGGAGGACTAAATGAAAAACTGTTTTTT.